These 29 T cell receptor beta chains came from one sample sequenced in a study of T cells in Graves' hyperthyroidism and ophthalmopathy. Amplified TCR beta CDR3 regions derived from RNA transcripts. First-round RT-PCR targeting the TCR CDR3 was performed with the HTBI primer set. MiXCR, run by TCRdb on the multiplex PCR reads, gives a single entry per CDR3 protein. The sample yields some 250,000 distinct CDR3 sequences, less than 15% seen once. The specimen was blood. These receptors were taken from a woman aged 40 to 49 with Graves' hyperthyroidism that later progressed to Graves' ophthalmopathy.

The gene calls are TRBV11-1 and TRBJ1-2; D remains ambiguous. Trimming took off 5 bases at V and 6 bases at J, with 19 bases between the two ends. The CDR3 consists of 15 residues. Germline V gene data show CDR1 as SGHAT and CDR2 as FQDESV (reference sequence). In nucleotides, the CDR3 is TGTGCCAGCAGCGGTCTGCCGGGCTCGGCGGATGGCTACACCTTC. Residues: CASSGLPGSADGYTF.

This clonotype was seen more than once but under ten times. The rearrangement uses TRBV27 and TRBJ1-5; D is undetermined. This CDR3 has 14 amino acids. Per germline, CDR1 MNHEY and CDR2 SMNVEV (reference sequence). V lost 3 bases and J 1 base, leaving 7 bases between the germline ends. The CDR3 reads CASSFLGSNQPQHF. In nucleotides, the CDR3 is TGTGCCAGCAGTTTTCTGGGAAGCAATCAGCCCCAGCATTTT.

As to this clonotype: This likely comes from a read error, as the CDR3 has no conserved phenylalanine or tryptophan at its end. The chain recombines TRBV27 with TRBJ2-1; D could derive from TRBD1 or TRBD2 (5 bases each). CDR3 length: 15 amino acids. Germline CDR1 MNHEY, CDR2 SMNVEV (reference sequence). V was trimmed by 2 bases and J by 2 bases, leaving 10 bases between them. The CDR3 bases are TGTGCCAGCAGTTTAGTAGGGACCACCTACAATGAGCAGTTCCTC. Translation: CASSLVGTTYNEQFL.

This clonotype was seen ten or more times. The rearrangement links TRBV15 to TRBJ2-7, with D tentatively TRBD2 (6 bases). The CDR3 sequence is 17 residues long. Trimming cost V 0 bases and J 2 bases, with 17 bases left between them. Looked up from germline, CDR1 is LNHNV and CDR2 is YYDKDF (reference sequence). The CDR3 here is CATSRDSQRAAAYEQYF. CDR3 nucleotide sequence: TGTGCCACCAGCAGAGATTCGCAGCGGGCGGCTGCCTACGAGCAGTACTTC.

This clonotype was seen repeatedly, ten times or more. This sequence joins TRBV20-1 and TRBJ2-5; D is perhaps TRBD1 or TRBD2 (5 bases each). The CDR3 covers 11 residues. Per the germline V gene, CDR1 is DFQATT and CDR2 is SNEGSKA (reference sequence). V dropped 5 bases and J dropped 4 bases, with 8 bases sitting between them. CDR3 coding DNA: TGCAGTGCTCAGAGGGGAGAGACCCAGTACTTC. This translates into CSAQRGETQYF.

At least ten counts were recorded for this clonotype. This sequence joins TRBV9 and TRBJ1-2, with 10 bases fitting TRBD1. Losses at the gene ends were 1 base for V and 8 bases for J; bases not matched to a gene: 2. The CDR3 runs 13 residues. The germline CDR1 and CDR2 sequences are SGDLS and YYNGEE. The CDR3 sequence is CASSVWDRGGYTF. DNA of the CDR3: TGTGCCAGCAGCGTATGGGACAGGGGCGGCTACACCTTC.

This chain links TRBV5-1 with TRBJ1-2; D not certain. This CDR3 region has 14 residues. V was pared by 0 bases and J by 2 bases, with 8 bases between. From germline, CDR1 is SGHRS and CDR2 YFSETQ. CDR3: CASSLDGRNYGYTF. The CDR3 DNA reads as TGCGCCAGCAGCTTGGATGGCAGGAACTATGGCTACACCTTC.

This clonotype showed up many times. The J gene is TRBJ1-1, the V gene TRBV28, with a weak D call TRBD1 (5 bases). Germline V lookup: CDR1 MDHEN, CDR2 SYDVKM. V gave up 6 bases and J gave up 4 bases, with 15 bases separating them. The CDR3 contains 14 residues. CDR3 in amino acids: CASSPGGGSTEAFF. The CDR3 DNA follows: TGTGCCAGCAGCCCGGGGGGGGGAAGCACTGAAGCTTTCTTT.

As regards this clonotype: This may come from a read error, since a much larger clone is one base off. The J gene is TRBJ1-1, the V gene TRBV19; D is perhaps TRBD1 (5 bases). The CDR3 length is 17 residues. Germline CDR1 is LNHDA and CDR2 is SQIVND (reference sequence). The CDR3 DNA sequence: TGTGCCAGTAGTATCCCGGGGACGGATAACATGAACACTGAAGTTTTCTTT. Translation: CASSIPGTDNMNTEVFF.

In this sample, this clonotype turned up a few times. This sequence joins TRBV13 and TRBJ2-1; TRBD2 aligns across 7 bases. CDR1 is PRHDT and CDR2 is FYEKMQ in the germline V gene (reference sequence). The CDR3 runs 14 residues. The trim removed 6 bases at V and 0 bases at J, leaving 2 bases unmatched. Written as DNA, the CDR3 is TGTGCCAGCAGAACGGGAGGCTCCTACAATGAGCAGTTCTTC. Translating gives CASRTGGSYNEQFF.

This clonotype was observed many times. The CDR3 here is CASSPLRFFSAVHGEQYF. The CDR3 region has the DNA TGTGCCAGCAGCCCCTTACGTTTTTTCAGCGCTGTCCACGGCGAGCAGTACTTC. The V gene is TRBV6-9, the J gene TRBJ2-7; D is unclear. There are 18 residues in the CDR3. CDR1 and CDR2 (germline): MNHGY, SVAAGI. V lost 6 bases and J 6 bases, leaving 30 bases between the germline ends.

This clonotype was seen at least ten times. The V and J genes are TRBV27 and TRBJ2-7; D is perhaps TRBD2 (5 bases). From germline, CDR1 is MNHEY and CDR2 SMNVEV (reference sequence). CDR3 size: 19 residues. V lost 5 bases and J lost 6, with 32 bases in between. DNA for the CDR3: TGTGCCAGCAGTCCTCGGGATAACCCCGGGATCCGAGGCGATTTCGAGCAGTACTTC. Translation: CASSPRDNPGIRGDFEQYF.

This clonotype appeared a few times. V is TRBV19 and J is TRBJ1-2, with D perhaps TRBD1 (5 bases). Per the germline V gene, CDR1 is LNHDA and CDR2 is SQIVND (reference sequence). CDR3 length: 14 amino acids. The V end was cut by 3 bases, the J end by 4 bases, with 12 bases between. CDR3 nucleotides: TGTGCCAGTAGTATTCAGGGTTATGGCTATGGCTACACCTTC. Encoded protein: CASSIQGYGYGYTF.

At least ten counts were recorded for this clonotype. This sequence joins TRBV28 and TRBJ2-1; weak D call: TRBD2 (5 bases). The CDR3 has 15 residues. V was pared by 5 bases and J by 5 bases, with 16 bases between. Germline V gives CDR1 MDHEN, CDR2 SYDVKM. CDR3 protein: CASSPDSHPDNEQFF. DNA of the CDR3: TGTGCCAGCAGTCCGGACTCGCACCCCGACAATGAGCAGTTCTTC.

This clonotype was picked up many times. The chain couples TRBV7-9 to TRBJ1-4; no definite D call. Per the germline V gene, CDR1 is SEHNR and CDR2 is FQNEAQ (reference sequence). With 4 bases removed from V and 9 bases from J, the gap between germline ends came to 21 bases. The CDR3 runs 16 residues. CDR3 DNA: TGTGCCAGCAGCTCTTACGAAGGGAGCATGCGGAAAAAACTGTTTTTT. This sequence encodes CASSSYEGSMRKKLFF.

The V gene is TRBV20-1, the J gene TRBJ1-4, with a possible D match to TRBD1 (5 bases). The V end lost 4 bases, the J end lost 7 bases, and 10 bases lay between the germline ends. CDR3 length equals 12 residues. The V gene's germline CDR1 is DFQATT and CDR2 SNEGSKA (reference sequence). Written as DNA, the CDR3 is TGCAGTGCTACAGGGTTCAGTGAAAAACTGTTTTTT. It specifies CSATGFSEKLFF.

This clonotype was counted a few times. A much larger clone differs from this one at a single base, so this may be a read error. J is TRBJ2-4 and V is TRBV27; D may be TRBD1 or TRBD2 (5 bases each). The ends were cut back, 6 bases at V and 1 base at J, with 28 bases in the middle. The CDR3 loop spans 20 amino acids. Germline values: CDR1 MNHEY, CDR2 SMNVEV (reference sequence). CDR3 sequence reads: CASSHDGVTSGLRAKNIQYF. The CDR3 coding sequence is TGTGCCAGCAGCCACGACGGGGTTACATCGGGGCTCCGCGCCAAAAACATTCAGTACTTC.

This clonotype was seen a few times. CDR3 loop: CASSFWGLTEAFF. CDR3 nucleotide sequence: TGTGCCAGCAGTTTTTGGGGGCTCACTGAAGCTTTCTTT. J is TRBJ1-1 and V is TRBV28; a weak D match, TRBD1 (6 bases). CDR1 MDHEN and CDR2 SYDVKM come from the germline V gene. The CDR3 has 13 residues. The V end lost 3 bases, the J end lost 4 bases, and 9 bases lay between the germline ends. The full variable domain, rest sourced from reference TRBV28 and TRBJ1-1, is DVKVTQSSRYLVKRTGEKVFLECVQDMDHENMFWYRQDPGLGLRLIYFSYDVKMKEKGDIPEGYSVSREKKERFSLILESASTNQTSMYLCASSFWGLTEAFFGQGTRLTVV.

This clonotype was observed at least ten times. DNA of the CDR3: TGTGCCAGCAGTTATCGGCAGAGCGGGGAGCTGTTTTTT. This gives the protein CASSYRQSGELFF. The V gene is TRBV6-5, the J gene TRBJ2-2; D is ambiguous. Germline-derived CDR1 and CDR2 are MNHEY and SVGAGI. Trimming removed 3 bases from V and 7 bases from J, with 9 bases in between. The CDR3 is made up of 13 amino acids.

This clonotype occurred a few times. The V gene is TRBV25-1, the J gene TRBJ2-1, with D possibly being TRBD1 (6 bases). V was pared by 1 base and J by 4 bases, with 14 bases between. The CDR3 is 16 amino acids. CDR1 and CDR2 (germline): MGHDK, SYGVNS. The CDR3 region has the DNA TGTGCCAGCAGTGAATGGAGTCCGGACAGATACAATGAGCAGTTCTTC. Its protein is CASSEWSPDRYNEQFF.

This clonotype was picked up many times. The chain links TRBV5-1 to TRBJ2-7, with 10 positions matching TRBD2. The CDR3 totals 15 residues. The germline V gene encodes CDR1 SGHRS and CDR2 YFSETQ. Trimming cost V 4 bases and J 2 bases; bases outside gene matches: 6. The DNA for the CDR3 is TGCGCCAGCAGCCGGCAGCTAGCGGGAGCCTACGAGCAGTACTTC. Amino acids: CASSRQLAGAYEQYF.

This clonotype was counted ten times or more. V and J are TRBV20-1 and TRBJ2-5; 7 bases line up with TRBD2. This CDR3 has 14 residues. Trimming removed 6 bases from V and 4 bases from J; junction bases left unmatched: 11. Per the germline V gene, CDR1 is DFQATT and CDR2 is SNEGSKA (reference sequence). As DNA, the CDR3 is TGCAGTGCCCCTCCAGCGGGGTCTCCAGAGACCCAGTACTTC. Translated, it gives CSAPPAGSPETQYF.

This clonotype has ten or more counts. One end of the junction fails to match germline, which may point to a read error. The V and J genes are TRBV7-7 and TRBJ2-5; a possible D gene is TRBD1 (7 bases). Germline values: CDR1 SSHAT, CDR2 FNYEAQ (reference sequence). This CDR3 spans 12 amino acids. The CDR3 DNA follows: TGTGCTAGCAGCTCCTACAGGGGAGGCCAGTACTTC. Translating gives CASSSYRGGQYF.

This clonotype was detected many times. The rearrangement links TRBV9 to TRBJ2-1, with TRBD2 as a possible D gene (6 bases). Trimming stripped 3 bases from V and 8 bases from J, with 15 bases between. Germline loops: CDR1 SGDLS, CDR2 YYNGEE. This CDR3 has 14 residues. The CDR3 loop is CASSGRESSHEQFF. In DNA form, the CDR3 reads TGTGCCAGCAGCGGGAGGGAATCGTCGCATGAGCAGTTCTTC.

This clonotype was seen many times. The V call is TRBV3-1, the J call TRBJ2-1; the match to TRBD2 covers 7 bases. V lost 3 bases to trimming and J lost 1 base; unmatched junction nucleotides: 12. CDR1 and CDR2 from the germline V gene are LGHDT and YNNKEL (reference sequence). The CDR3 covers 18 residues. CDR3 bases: TGTGCCAGCAGCCAGGGGACTACCTCTGGGTTTTCCTACAATGAGCAGTTCTTC. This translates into CASSQGTTSGFSYNEQFF.

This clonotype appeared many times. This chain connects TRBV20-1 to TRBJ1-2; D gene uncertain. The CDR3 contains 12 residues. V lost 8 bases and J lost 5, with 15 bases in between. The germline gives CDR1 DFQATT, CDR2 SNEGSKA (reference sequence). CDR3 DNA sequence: TGCAGTCTCAACAGACCAGCTTATGGCTACACCTTC. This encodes CSLNRPAYGYTF.

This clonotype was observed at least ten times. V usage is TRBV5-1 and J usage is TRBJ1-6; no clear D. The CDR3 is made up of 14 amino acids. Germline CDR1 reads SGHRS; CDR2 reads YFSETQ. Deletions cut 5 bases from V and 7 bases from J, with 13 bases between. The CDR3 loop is CASRSGGENSPLHF. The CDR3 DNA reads TGCGCCAGCAGGTCGGGAGGAGAAAATTCACCCCTCCACTTT.

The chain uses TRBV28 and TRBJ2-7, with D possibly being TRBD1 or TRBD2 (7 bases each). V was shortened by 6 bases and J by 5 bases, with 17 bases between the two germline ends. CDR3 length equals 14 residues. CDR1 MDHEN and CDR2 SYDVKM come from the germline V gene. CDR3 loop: CASSPRGGRDEQYF. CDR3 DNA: TGTGCCAGCAGCCCCAGGGGGGGAAGGGACGAGCAGTACTTC.

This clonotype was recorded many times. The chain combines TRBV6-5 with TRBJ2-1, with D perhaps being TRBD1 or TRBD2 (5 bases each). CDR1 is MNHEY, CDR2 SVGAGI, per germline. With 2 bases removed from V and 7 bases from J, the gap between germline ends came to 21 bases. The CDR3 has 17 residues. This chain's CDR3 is CASSYHPGGGARNEQFF. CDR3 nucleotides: TGTGCCAGCAGTTACCACCCTGGTGGGGGAGCCCGTAATGAGCAGTTCTTC.